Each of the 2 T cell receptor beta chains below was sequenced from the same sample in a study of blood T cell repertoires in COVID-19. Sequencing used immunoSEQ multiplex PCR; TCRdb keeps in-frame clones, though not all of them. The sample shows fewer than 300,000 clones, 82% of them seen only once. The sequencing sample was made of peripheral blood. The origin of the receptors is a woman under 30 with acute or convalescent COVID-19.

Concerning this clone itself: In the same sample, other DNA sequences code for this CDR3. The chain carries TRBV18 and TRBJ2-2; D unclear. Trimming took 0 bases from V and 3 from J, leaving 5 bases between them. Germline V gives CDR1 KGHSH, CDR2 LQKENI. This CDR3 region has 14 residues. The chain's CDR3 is CASSPPGDTGELFF. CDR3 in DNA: TGTGCCAGCTCACCACCGGGCGACACCGGGGAGCTGTTTTTT.

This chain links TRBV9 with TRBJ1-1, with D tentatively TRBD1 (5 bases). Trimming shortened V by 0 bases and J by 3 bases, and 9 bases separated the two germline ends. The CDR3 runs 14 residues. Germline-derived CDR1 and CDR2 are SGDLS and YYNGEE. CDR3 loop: CASSVGVGDTEAFF. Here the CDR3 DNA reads TGTGCCAGCAGCGTAGGGGTAGGGGACACTGAAGCTTTCTTT.